This T cell receptor beta chain was recorded in a study of blood T cells in healthy people across ages. Study conclusions and caveats: In long-lived donors, naive CD4+ cell counts and diversity exceeded those of aged donors. Older individuals had lower TCR beta diversity per million T cells (the decline was roughly linear).

In the case of this clonotype: Its antigen is still unknown.

It was with a sample-barcoded 5' primer and a J-beta primer mix that a second PCR of roughly 7 to 12 cycles was run. TCRdb ran MiXCR on the 5' RACE reads and lists one entry per CDR3 protein. Of approximately 290,000 distinct CDR3 sequences in the sample, roughly 26% were seen once. The V end was cut by 7 bases, the J end by 2 bases, with 12 bases between. This CDR3 region has 14 residues. Germline loops: CDR1 SNHLY, CDR2 FYNNEI. The receptor comes from a woman in her seventies in good health. The chain employs TRBV2 and TRBJ1-5; D might be TRBD1 (5 bases). What was sequenced was blood. CDR3 region: CASTWGDGNQPQHF. In nucleotides, the CDR3 is TGTGCCAGCACATGGGGGGATGGCAATCAGCCCCAGCATTTT. The full variable domain, in which reference TRBV2 and TRBJ1-5 provide the parts outside the CDR3, is EPEVTQTPSHQVTQMGQEVILRCVPISNHLYFYWYRQILGQKVEFLVSFYNNEISEKSEIFDDQFSVERPDGSNFTLKIRSTKLEDSAMYFCASTWGDGNQPQHFGDGTRLSIL.